Described below is a single T cell receptor (beta chain) sequence and its context. Its antigen is not known. These data belong to a study of cytomegalovirus exposure and HLA in healthy donors. Overall study findings and caveats: Usually a TCR sequence was rare, but some public TCRs were found in many donors.

Produced via immunoSEQ multiplex PCR; TCRdb's table is partial and in-frame only. Found here are around 300,000 clones, 88% of them singletons; the top ten hold around 0.92%. Germline V lookup: CDR1 SGHRS, CDR2 YFSETQ. The CDR3 sequence is 16 residues long. V lost 4 bases and J 1 base, leaving 16 bases between the germline ends. The receptor was isolated from a woman aged 18-30 years in good health and CMV-seronegative. The specimen sequenced was PBMCs. The rearrangement joins TRBV5-1 to TRBJ2-3, with D tentatively TRBD2 (6 bases). CDR3 sequence (DNA): TGCGCCAGCAGCCTCGGTCGGGGGTGGGGCACAGATACGCAGTATTTT. It yields the protein CASSLGRGWGTDTQYF.